The entry that follows covers one T cell receptor beta chain sequence. This record comes from a study of blood T cell repertoires in COVID-19. Turning to the study itself: Italy, Spain and the United States were the sources of the convalescent and acute COVID-19 samples. T cells, B-cell-depleted T cells, or PBMCs provided the cDNA or gDNA that served as material.

How the authors handled the data: Estimation of nucleated cell counts relied on the amplification of reference gene primers. Data came from immunoSEQ multiplex PCR; TCRdb stores just in-frame clones and leaves some out. V and J calls and clone size follow that table, whereas D and trimming were derived from the DNA. Of around 120,000 clones in the sample, under 80% were seen once. Trimming took off 7 bases at V and 6 bases at J, with 16 bases between the two ends. Germline CDR1 and CDR2: SGDLS and YYNGEE. The CDR3 extends over 13 amino acids. Sequenced sample: peripheral blood. This clonotype was sampled from a man between 65 and 85 years old with acute or convalescent COVID-19. This sequence joins TRBV9 and TRBJ1-1; unclear D gene. The DNA for the CDR3 is TGTGCCAGCGAAAGGACTCCTCGGTCTGAAGCTTTCTTT. Its translation is CASERTPRSEAFF.